This is a list of T cell receptor beta chains from one sample in a study of blood T cell repertoires in COVID-19. Profiled with immunoSEQ multiplex PCR; TCRdb holds only in-frame clones, not every one. This sample has approximately 74,000 clones, with 75% to 85% found just once. The specimen sequenced was peripheral blood. These receptors were obtained from a human donor in a cohort sampled during active COVID-19. The CDR3 runs from the conserved cysteine through the conserved F or W. Fields, in order: J gene, CDR3 length, clone size, D gene, V gene, CDR3 protein, CDR3 DNA. D genes are given only for firm matches. Clone size is stated in some rows and not others, as once, few, many or a class when expanded.

TRBJ2-4,12,-,-,TRBV13,CASSLGQNIQYF,TGTGCCAGCAGCTTGGGCCAAAACATTCAGTACTTC
TRBJ2-6,19,-,TRBD2,TRBV19,CASPRGTSGSNSGANVLTF,TGTGCCAGTCCAAGGGGGACTAGCGGGTCCAACTCTGGGGCCAACGTCCTGACTTTC
TRBJ2-2,12,-,-,TRBV5-1,CATSESPGELFF,TGCGCCACTTCGGAGTCCCCCGGGGAGCTGTTTTTT
TRBJ2-3,13,-,-,TRBV5-1,CASSTGHTDTQYF,TGCGCCAGCAGCACAGGTCACACAGATACGCAGTATTTT
TRBJ1-2,11,-,-,TRBV7-6,CASSFDTGYTF,TGTGCCAGCAGCTTCGACACCGGCTACACCTTC
TRBJ2-1,14,-,-,TRBV5-4,CASSSRAGYNEQFF,TGTGCCAGCAGCTCTCGGGCGGGGTACAATGAGCAGTTCTTC
TRBJ1-6,16,-,TRBD1,TRBV7-9,CASTRATQGALSPLHF,TGTGCCAGCACCCGAGCAACACAGGGGGCTCTTTCACCCCTCCACTTT
TRBJ2-3,15,-,-,TRBV7-9,CASSLLSSSSDTQYF,TGTGCCAGCAGCCTATTAAGTTCTAGTTCAGATACGCAGTATTTT
TRBJ2-6,17,once,TRBD2,TRBV6-4,CASSDSSGGGGANVLTF,TGTGCCAGCAGTGACTCTAGCGGGGGTGGGGGAGCCAACGTCCTGACTTTC
TRBJ2-2,14,-,-,TRBV19,CASSFQGQTGELFF,TGTGCCAGTAGTTTCCAAGGACAGACCGGGGAGCTGTTTTTT
TRBJ1-5,16,-,TRBD1,TRBV28,CASSLGPGGSNQPQHF,TGTGCCAGCAGTTTAGGGCCAGGGGGAAGCAATCAGCCCCAGCATTTT
TRBJ2-1,15,-,-,TRBV5-6,CASSFWSGVVNEQFF,TGTGCCAGCAGCTTCTGGTCGGGGGTCGTAAATGAGCAGTTCTTC
TRBJ1-2,14,once,TRBD1,TRBV28,CASSRPDRAYGYTF,TGTGCCAGCAGTCGCCCGGACAGGGCATATGGCTACACCTTC
TRBJ1-1,18,-,-,TRBV27,CASSLSGPGGPKYTEAFF,TGTGCCAGCAGTTTATCTGGGCCAGGAGGGCCAAAGTACACTGAAGCTTTCTTT
TRBJ1-1,14,-,TRBD1,TRBV7-9,CASSKHRDREEAFF,TGTGCCAGCAGCAAACACCGGGACAGGGAGGAAGCTTTCTTT
TRBJ2-7,12,-,-,TRBV10-3,CAISEGLYEQYF,TGTGCCATCAGTGAGGGGCTTTACGAGCAGTACTTC
TRBJ1-1,17,-,-,TRBV4-1,CASSQVIDTGLKSEAFF,TGCGCCAGCAGCCAAGTTATTGATACAGGGCTTAAGTCTGAAGCTTTCTTT
TRBJ2-2,17,few,TRBD1,TRBV5-1,CASSIGDGTGATGELFF,TGCGCCAGCAGCATTGGTGATGGGACAGGTGCAACCGGGGAGCTGTTTTTT
TRBJ1-2,15,-,TRBD1,TRBV18,CASSPDRGLNYGYTF,TGTGCCAGCTCACCAGACAGGGGGCTTAACTATGGCTACACCTTC
TRBJ2-1,14,-,-,TRBV9,CASSVRQNYNEQFF,TGTGCCAGCAGCGTACGACAGAATTACAATGAGCAGTTCTTC
TRBJ1-5,14,-,-,TRBV28,CASSPPGFNQPQHF,TGTGCCAGCAGTCCGCCAGGGTTCAATCAGCCCCAGCATTTT
TRBJ2-3,15,-,-,TRBV12-5,CASGPGTLFTDTQYF,TGTGCTAGTGGCCCGGGGACTCTTTTCACAGATACGCAGTATTTT
TRBJ2-1,15,-,-,TRBV3-1/TRBV3-2,CASSQARGVYNEQFF,TGTGCCAGCAGCCAAGCCAGGGGAGTTTATAATGAGCAGTTCTTC
TRBJ2-7,16,-,TRBD1,TRBV5-4,CASSYDRQGSSYEQYF,TGTGCCAGCAGCTACGATAGACAGGGGAGCTCCTACGAGCAGTACTTC
TRBJ1-6,14,-,-,TRBV5-1,CASSAGGANSPLHF,TGCGCCAGCAGCGCGGGGGGGGCCAATTCACCCCTCCACTTT
TRBJ2-3,16,-,TRBD2,TRBV5-1,CASSWGLAGTTDTQYF,TGCGCCAGCAGCTGGGGACTAGCGGGAACCACAGATACGCAGTATTTT
TRBJ1-5,13,once,-,TRBV12-3/TRBV12-4,CASSSGSNQPQHF,TGTGCCAGCAGTTCGGGTAGCAATCAGCCCCAGCATTTT